This T cell receptor beta chain was sequenced in a study of blood T cell repertoires in COVID-19. About the study: Both acute and convalescent COVID-19 samples were obtained from the United States, Italy and Spain. Sources were T cells, B-cell-depleted T cells, or PBMCs; the material itself was cDNA or gDNA.

J was trimmed by 9 bases and V by 5 bases; bases with no gene match: 8. The CDR3 is 14 amino acids. Germline V gives CDR1 SGHTA, CDR2 FQGNSA. In the original analysis: The authors estimated nucleated cell counts from reference gene primer amplification. This table comes from immunoSEQ multiplex PCR, and its TCRdb copy is limited to in-frame clones, with some not included. That table is the source of V, J and clone size, and D and trimming were worked out from the DNA. The profile shows tens of thousands of clones, 80% to 90% of them singletons. The sequence was collected from an elderly woman with active COVID-19. The chain has TRBV7-2 and TRBJ2-4; 9 nucleotides agree with TRBD1. The material sequenced was peripheral blood. For the CDR3, the DNA is TGTGCCAGCAGCCCCAACAGGGGGCGAGGCATTCAGTACTTC. Protein product: CASSPNRGRGIQYF.